This is a list of T cell receptor beta chains from one sample in a study of beta chain features in type 1 diabetes. The table came from immunoSEQ multiplex PCR; TCRdb's copy has only in-frame clones and leaves some out. The data show 900,000 or so clones, roughly 16% seen once. The sample taken for sequencing was naive CD4+ T cells from blood. The receptors here all came from a woman between 18 and 29 years old in good health. CDR3s include the opening cysteine and the closing phenylalanine or tryptophan. A D gene is named only where the DNA matches it firmly. Some rows have no size entry. The others give once, few or many, or a class for an expanded clone.

>TRBJ1-2|TRBV28|-|-
TGTGCCAGCAGTCCTGGACAGTACTATGGCTACACCTTC
CASSPGQYYGYTF
>TRBJ2-7|TRBV19|TRBD1|few
TGTGCCAGTAGCCCGGGACAGGGCCTCCAGCAGTACTTC
CASSPGQGLQQYF
>TRBJ2-1|TRBV7-2|-|-
TGTGCCAGCAGCTTAGTCGGTGGGTCAGTGCTCAATGAGCAGTTCTTC
CASSLVGGSVLNEQFF
>TRBJ2-2|TRBV5-1|TRBD2|-
TGCGCCAGCAGCTTGGCCGGGGTCTCTAGCGGGAGTTTCACCGGGGAGCTGTTTTTT
CASSLAGVSSGSFTGELFF
>TRBJ2-7|TRBV28|TRBD2|-
TGTGCCAGCAGCACCGGGACTAGCGGTTACTTC
CASSTGTSGYF
>TRBJ2-5|TRBV7-7|TRBD2|once
TGTGCTAGCAGCCTAGCGGGAGACGGGACCCAGTACTTC
CASSLAGDGTQYF
>TRBJ1-3|TRBV7-9|-|few
TGTGCCAGCAGCTTGTTTCAGGGTTCTGGAAACACCATATATTTT
CASSLFQGSGNTIYF
>TRBJ2-1|TRBV5-1|TRBD1|-
TGCGCCAGCAGCCTTGGACAGGGGGCCTACAATGAGCAGTTCTTC
CASSLGQGAYNEQFF
>TRBJ2-1|TRBV28|-|few
TGTGCCAGCAGTTTGGAGACGAATGCCTTCAGGTTCTTC
CASSLETNAFRFF
>TRBJ2-2|TRBV2|TRBD2|-
TGTGCCAGCAAGCAAGCGGGAGTCTCCGGGGAGCTGTTTTTT
CASKQAGVSGELFF
>TRBJ2-7|TRBV6-5|TRBD1|few
TGTGCCAGCAGACAACAGGGGTATGGGGAGCAGTACTTC
CASRQQGYGEQYF
>TRBJ2-6|TRBV5-1|-|few
TGCGCCAGCGATACGGGAAATGGGGCCAACGTCCTGACTTTC
CASDTGNGANVLTF
>TRBJ1-2|TRBV28|-|few
TGTGCCAGCCGGGTGGGAATTGACTATGGCTACACCTTC
CASRVGIDYGYTF
>TRBJ1-1|TRBV28|-|-
TGTGCCAGCAGTCTTAGCAACCCCGGAACCACTGAAGCTTTCTTT
CASSLSNPGTTEAFF
>TRBJ1-1|TRBV7-9|-|-
TGTGCCAGCAGCGTCACCGTTACGAACACTGAAGCTTTCTTT
CASSVTVTNTEAFF
>TRBJ2-1|TRBV28|TRBD1|-
TGTGCCAGCAGTTGGGGGGACAGGGGCTACAATGAGCAGTTCTTC
CASSWGDRGYNEQFF
>TRBJ2-7|TRBV18|TRBD1|few
TGTGCCAGCTCAGCGGGACAGGGAAACGAGCAGTACTTC
CASSAGQGNEQYF
>TRBJ2-1|TRBV28|-|few
TGTGCCAGCAGGAGCCTCTACAATGAGCAGTTCTTC
CASRSLYNEQFF
>TRBJ2-3|TRBV5-6|-|-
TGTGCCAGCAAGGATTCCGCAGATACGCAGTATTTT
CASKDSADTQYF
>TRBJ1-5|TRBV7-9|-|-
TGTGCCAGCAGCTCCAGGGATAATCAGCCCCAGCATTTT
CASSSRDNQPQHF
>TRBJ2-1|TRBV5-1|TRBD2|once
TGCGCCAGCAGCTGGGGGTCTAGCGGGACGGGAAATGAGCAGTTCTTC
CASSWGSSGTGNEQFF
>TRBJ2-6|TRBV9|TRBD1|few
TGTGCCAGCAGCGTAACCGGGACAGGGTACTCTGGGGCCAACGTCCTGACTTTC
CASSVTGTGYSGANVLTF
>TRBJ2-1|TRBV28|-|few
TGTGCCAGCCATACTTTCAGGGGATCCTACAATGAGCAGTTCTTC
CASHTFRGSYNEQFF
>TRBJ1-1|TRBV18|-|-
TGTGCCAGCTCTACCGCGGCAGGGTTCACTGAAGCTTTCTTT
CASSTAAGFTEAFF
>TRBJ2-5|TRBV15|-|-
TGTGCCACCAGGCTGTCGGGCAACCAAGAGACCCAGTACTTC
CATRLSGNQETQYF
>TRBJ1-2|TRBV25-1|-|few
TGTGCCAGCAGTGAATTGGGACTGACGTATGGCTACACCTTC
CASSELGLTYGYTF
>TRBJ2-3|TRBV7-6|TRBD2|-
TGTGCCAGCAGCGGCGGACTAGCGGGAGGGCCCGGTCCCGCAGATACGCAGTATTTT
CASSGGLAGGPGPADTQYF
>TRBJ2-1|TRBV9|TRBD1|-
TGTGCCAGCAGCACATCCGGGACAGCCAATGAGCAGTTCTTC
CASSTSGTANEQFF
>TRBJ1-3|TRBV19|-|-
TGTGCCAGCGAGGAAAACTCTGGAAACACCATATATTTT
CASEENSGNTIYF
>TRBJ1-2|TRBV4-1|-|-
TGCGCCAGCAGCGGGGGCCGGAGTGGCTACACCTTC
CASSGGRSGYTF
>TRBJ2-7|TRBV4-3|-|-
TGCGCCAGCAGCCAAGAGTGGAGGAGGATTGATGAGCAGTACTTC
CASSQEWRRIDEQYF
>TRBJ2-1|TRBV9|-|-
TGTGCCAGCAGCGTAGGATCGGACTCGAGCTCCTACAATGAGCAGTTCTTC
CASSVGSDSSSYNEQFF
>TRBJ2-7|TRBV11-2|TRBD2|-
TGTGCCAGCAGCTTAGAGGGACTAGCGGGATCTATCTACGAGCAGTACTTC
CASSLEGLAGSIYEQYF
>TRBJ2-1|TRBV6-5|-|-
TGTGCCAGCAGTTACTCTGAGGGCTCCTCCTACAATGAGCAGTTCTTC
CASSYSEGSSYNEQFF
>TRBJ2-1|TRBV18|-|few
TGTGCCAGCTCACAAAGCTCCTACAATGAGCAGTTCTTC
CASSQSSYNEQFF
>TRBJ2-7|TRBV10-3|-|few
TGTGCCATCAGTGAGTCCCATGTTATGAAAGTGGCTTACGAGCAGTACTTC
CAISESHVMKVAYEQYF